These 29 T cell receptor beta chains were sequenced from one sample in a study of circulating CD8 cells and anti-PD-1 response in melanoma. TCR libraries were prepared from about 16 ng of total RNA with the QIAseq Immune Repertoire TCR panel. TCRdb reanalysed the reads using MiXCR and keeps one entry per CDR3 protein. Of a few hundred distinct CDR3 sequences detected, 12% appear once; the ten largest clones hold 80% to 90%. Sorting of live CD3+CD8+TCRalphabeta+ cells by PD-1 and/or TIGIT gave four subsets. The sequences come from CD8+ T cells from PBMCs, collected at baseline or after one month of anti-PD-1 therapy (not recorded which). These receptors were taken from a human donor with melanoma.

This clonotype is judged medium-sized. V and J are TRBV4-1 and TRBJ2-3; D may be TRBD1 (6 bases). Germline lookup yields CDR1 MGHRA and CDR2 YSYEKL. This CDR3 has 15 residues. Trimming removed 3 bases at V and 3 bases at J, with 13 bases between. Here the CDR3 reads CASSHWAGETDTQYF. For the CDR3, the DNA is TGCGCCAGCAGCCACTGGGCAGGGGAAACAGATACGCAGTATTTT.

The chain has TRBV6-1 and TRBJ2-1; 7 nucleotides match TRBD2. CDR3 length: 11 residues. The trim removed 7 bases at V and 8 bases at J, leaving 2 bases unmatched. In germline, CDR1 is MNHNS, CDR2 SASEGT. The CDR3 DNA is TGTGCCAGCACCCGGGGGGATGAGCAGTTCTTC. Protein: CASTRGDEQFF.

Judged by abundance, this clonotype is medium-sized. The J gene is TRBJ2-5, the V gene TRBV20-1, with 9 positions matching TRBD1. The CDR3 is 12 amino acids. Germline CDR1 and CDR2: DFQATT and SNEGSKA (reference sequence). J was trimmed by 6 bases and V by 5 bases; bases with no gene match: 4. This CDR3 is CSAGQGTQTQYF. CDR3 coding DNA: TGCAGTGCTGGACAGGGGACGCAGACCCAGTACTTC.

This clonotype is classed as medium-sized. The CDR3 loop reads CASSLVGSSFGGTDTQYF. The CDR3 nucleotides are TGTGCCAGCAGCTTGGTCGGCTCCAGCTTCGGGGGCACAGATACGCAGTATTTT. The V gene is TRBV5-6, the J gene TRBJ2-3; TRBD2 might be the D (5 bases). The CDR3 loop spans 18 amino acids. The V gene lost 0 bases and the J gene lost 1 base, with 18 bases spanning the gap. The germline V gene encodes CDR1 SGHDT and CDR2 YYEEEE.

This clonotype showed up just a few times. A much larger clone differs by one base, so this may be a read error. The chain uses TRBV7-9 and TRBJ1-5; no firm D call. From germline, CDR1 is SEHNR and CDR2 FQNEAQ (reference sequence). The CDR3 runs 12 residues. The CDR3 loop reads CASSDGGQLQHF. CDR3 DNA: TGTGCCAGCAGCGACGGTGGCCAGCTCCAGCATTTT.

By share, this clonotype ranks as large. The chain links TRBV19 to TRBJ2-1; no clear D gene. The CDR3 contains 12 residues. Trimming removed 3 bases at V and 9 bases at J, with 9 bases between. Germline CDR1 is LNHDA and CDR2 is SQIVND (reference sequence). CDR3 DNA: TGTGCCAGTAGTATTGGTTGGACTGAGCAGTTCTTC. Translation: CASSIGWTEQFF.

By share, this clonotype ranks as medium-sized. The V call is TRBV4-1, the J call TRBJ2-1; 8 bases are a match to TRBD2. Trimming at V came to 3 bases and at J to 1 base, leaving 11 bases not matched to a gene. The CDR3 length is 18 residues. In germline, CDR1 is MGHRA, CDR2 YSYEKL. CDR3 region: CASSHDLSGIPSYNEQFF. The CDR3 coding sequence is TGCGCCAGCAGCCACGATCTTAGCGGGATCCCTTCCTACAATGAGCAGTTCTTC.

This clonotype is termed medium-sized (0.01 to 0.1%). This sequence joins TRBV20-1 and TRBJ2-3; 12 nucleotides align to TRBD2. The CDR3 contains 16 residues. Germline CDR1 is DFQATT and CDR2 is SNEGSKA (reference sequence). Trimming removed 1 base from V and 5 bases from J; junction bases left unmatched: 7. Written as DNA, the CDR3 is TGCAGTGCTAGAGGTCCCCTAGCGGGGGGGCTAGATACGCAGTATTTT. Protein product: CSARGPLAGGLDTQYF.

This clonotype is judged medium-sized. The J gene is TRBJ2-2, the V gene TRBV28; a possible D gene is TRBD2 (6 bases). With 4 bases removed from V and 5 bases from J, the gap between germline ends came to 11 bases. CDR1 is MDHEN and CDR2 is SYDVKM in the germline V gene. This CDR3 is built from 14 residues. As DNA, the CDR3 is TGTGCCAGCAGTTCGCTAGCGACGACCGGGGAGCTGTTTTTT. It yields the protein CASSSLATTGELFF.

Regarding this clonotype: Being one base from a much bigger clone, this may be a read error. The rearrangement links TRBV28 to TRBJ1-1; unclear D gene. The CDR3 has 12 amino acids. The germline V gene has CDR1 MDHEN and CDR2 SYDVKM. The CDR3 nucleotides are TGTGCCAGCAGTTTCTGGAACACTGAAGCTCTCTTT. It encodes CASSFWNTEALF.

As for this clonotype: A far bigger clonotype differs at one base, so this is likely a read error. The chain has TRBV19 and TRBJ2-1, with D unclear. The J call may be mistaken, given a closer DNA end match to TRBJ2-7. The germline V gene encodes CDR1 LNHDA and CDR2 SQIVND (reference sequence). CDR3 length equals 12 residues. The CDR3 DNA reads as TGTGCCAGTGGTATAGGGTGGAACGAGCAGTACTTC. Amino acids: CASGIGWNEQYF.

This clonotype was observed a handful of times. V is TRBV4-1 and J is TRBJ1-6; 7 bases agree with TRBD1. V trimming: 7 bases; J trimming: 6 bases; junction bases outside the gene matches: 9. The CDR3 has 15 amino acids. Germline CDR1 and CDR2: MGHRA and YSYEKL. Here the CDR3 DNA reads TGCGCCAGCAACCATCACAGGGGAGGTAATTCACCCCTCCACTTT. Amino acid sequence: CASNHHRGGNSPLHF.

By proportion, this clonotype is medium-sized. J is TRBJ2-3 and V is TRBV25-1, with D possibly TRBD1 on 5 matching bases. The CDR3 totals 13 residues. Germline-derived CDR1 and CDR2 are MGHDK and SYGVNS. Trimming took 3 bases from V and 2 from J, leaving 6 bases between them. The CDR3, as DNA: TGTGCCAGCAGTGAGGACATCACAGATACGCAGTATTTT. The encoded protein is CASSEDITDTQYF.

By proportion, this clonotype is medium-sized. The chain employs TRBV25-1 and TRBJ2-5; unclear D gene. With 5 bases removed from V and 5 bases from J, the gap between germline ends came to 12 bases. Looked up from germline, CDR1 is MGHDK and CDR2 is SYGVNS. This CDR3 has 13 amino acids. The CDR3 sequence: CASSRPLLETQYF. In DNA, the CDR3 is TGTGCCAGCAGTAGGCCGCTCCTCGAGACCCAGTACTTC.

By share, this clonotype ranks as medium-sized. This chain links TRBV28 with TRBJ1-5; D remains ambiguous. CDR3 length equals 14 residues. Germline CDR1 is MDHEN and CDR2 is SYDVKM. V shed 3 bases and J shed 6 bases, with 12 bases lying between them. CDR3 coding DNA: TGTGCCAGCAGTTTTTGGAGGGAGGGTCAGCCCCAGCATTTT. It is translated as CASSFWREGQPQHF.

This clonotype is medium-sized. The chain couples TRBV3-1 to TRBJ2-7; 8 nucleotides align to TRBD1. Germline V gives CDR1 LGHDT, CDR2 YNNKEL (reference sequence). The CDR3 is 16 residues long. With V trimmed by 0 bases and J by 3 bases, 7 bases remained unmatched. DNA of the CDR3: TGTGCCAGCAGCCAAGAACAGTTTGGACAGGGCTACGAGCAGTACTTC. This gives the protein CASSQEQFGQGYEQYF.

Details on this clonotype: The likely explanation is a read error, given a far larger clone one base away. The chain is built from TRBV2 and TRBJ1-1; TRBD1 is a possible D gene (6 bases). V lost 6 bases to trimming and J lost 11 bases, with 19 bases between them. This CDR3 spans 13 amino acids. Germline V gene data show CDR1 as SNHLY and CDR2 as FYNNEI. The CDR3 sequence: CASSSYCSGEAFF. CDR3 sequence (DNA): TGTGCCAGCAGCTCCTATTGCTCAGGGGAGGCTTTCTTT.

The table lists this clonotype with a count of one. This likely stems from a read error, as it lies one base from a far larger clone. The V and J genes are TRBV2 and TRBJ2-1; D might be TRBD1 (5 bases). Germline assignment: CDR1 SNHLY and CDR2 FYNNEI. This CDR3 has 12 residues. Trimming shortened V by 9 bases and J by 10 bases, and 16 bases separated the two germline ends. Here the CDR3 reads CARRASGNEQFF. The CDR3 region has the DNA TGTGCCAGGAGAGCTTCAGGGAACGAGCAGTTCTTC.

In regard to this clonotype: A clone one base away is much larger, so this may be a read error. This chain joins TRBV28 and TRBJ1-2, with 7 bases fitting TRBD1. In germline, CDR1 is MDHEN, CDR2 SYDVKM. This CDR3 comprises 15 residues. Trimming took 5 bases from V and 6 from J; bases not matched to a gene: 12. The CDR3 loop reads CASSVQMAGGNGYTF. CDR3 sequence (DNA): TGTGCCAGCAGTGTGCAAATGGCAGGGGGTAATGGCTACACCTTC.

The chain recombines TRBV27 with TRBJ2-4; 9 bases agree with TRBD2. V was pared by 5 bases and J by 4 bases, with 9 bases of the junction left unmatched. Germline V CDR1 and CDR2: MNHEY, SMNVEV (reference sequence). The CDR3 sequence is 16 residues long. The CDR3 spells CASSPSLSGGKNIQYF. The DNA of the CDR3 is TGTGCCAGCAGTCCCAGCCTTAGCGGGGGAAAAAACATTCAGTACTTC.

This clonotype is medium-sized (0.01 to 0.1%). This sequence joins TRBV28 and TRBJ1-2; unclear D gene. Per the germline V gene, CDR1 is MDHEN and CDR2 is SYDVKM. This CDR3 has 12 residues. The V gene lost 7 bases and the J gene lost 3 bases, with 9 bases spanning the gap. CDR3 DNA sequence: TGTGCCAGCAATCCGGGCTACTATGGCTACACCTTC. Protein product: CASNPGYYGYTF.

This clonotype was detected a few times. The chain uses TRBV25-1 and TRBJ1-2, with D unclear. Per germline, CDR1 MGHDK and CDR2 SYGVNS. This CDR3 comprises 15 residues. The germline V and J ends were trimmed by 6 bases and 0 bases, with 14 bases remaining between them. Written as DNA, the CDR3 is TGTGCCAGCAGGCCCGACGGGGAAGCTAACTATGGCTACACCTTC. Protein sequence: CASRPDGEANYGYTF.

This clonotype occurred a few times. The chain recombines TRBV28 with TRBJ2-7, with TRBD1 matching 8 bases. Germline V gives CDR1 MDHEN, CDR2 SYDVKM. The trim removed 7 bases at V and 4 bases at J, leaving 12 bases unmatched. There are 15 residues in the CDR3. CDR3 protein: CASTIRTGQTYEQYF. As DNA, the CDR3 is TGTGCCAGCACCATTAGGACAGGGCAAACATACGAGCAGTACTTC.

This clonotype ranks as medium-sized. CDR3 region: CASSLSLDEQYF. In nucleotides, the CDR3 is TGTGCCAGCAGTTTGTCCCTCGACGAGCAGTACTTC. The chain combines TRBV28 with TRBJ2-7; D call uncertain. Looked up from germline, CDR1 is MDHEN and CDR2 is SYDVKM. The V end was cut by 3 bases, the J end by 5 bases, with 8 bases between. This CDR3 is built from 12 residues.

This clonotype is medium-sized by share. This chain uses TRBV27 with TRBJ2-5; D not resolved. Germline V lookup: CDR1 MNHEY, CDR2 SMNVEV (reference sequence). The CDR3 has 10 residues. Trimming stripped 5 bases from V and 7 bases from J, with 5 bases between. The CDR3 spells CASSPPTQYF. As DNA, the CDR3 is TGTGCCAGCAGTCCACCGACCCAGTACTTC.

In this sample, this clonotype is medium-sized. The chain carries TRBV12-3 or TRBV12-4 and TRBJ2-7; a weak D match, TRBD2 (6 bases). With 6 bases removed from V and 3 bases from J, the gap between germline ends came to 15 bases. The CDR3 extends over 14 amino acids. DNA of the CDR3: TGTGCCAGCAGCCAAGGACTACCCCACTACGAGCAGTACTTC. It translates to CASSQGLPHYEQYF.

This clonotype qualifies as medium-sized. The gene calls are TRBV2 and TRBJ1-2; TRBD1 might be the D (6 bases). Trimming took off 8 bases at V and 8 bases at J, with 15 bases between the two ends. In germline, CDR1 is SNHLY, CDR2 FYNNEI. The CDR3 runs to 12 residues. The DNA for the CDR3 is TGTGCCAGCGATGCACAGGGTGGAGGCTACACCTTC. Protein: CASDAQGGGYTF.

This clonotype is medium-sized (0.01 to 0.1%) by share. V and J are TRBV27 and TRBJ1-1, with unresolved D. CDR1 is MNHEY and CDR2 is SMNVEV in the germline V gene (reference sequence). V was shortened by 0 bases and J by 5 bases, with 13 bases between the two germline ends. The CDR3 has 15 residues. CDR3 in DNA: TGTGCCAGCAGTTTATCGCGGGAGAGGGAGACTGAAGCTTTCTTT. Protein product: CASSLSRERETEAFF.

This clonotype is judged medium-sized. The V call is TRBV9, the J call TRBJ1-6; 7 bases align to TRBD1. Trimming removed 3 bases from V and 7 bases from J; junction bases left unmatched: 4. This CDR3 is 14 amino acids long. Germline CDR1 is SGDLS and CDR2 is YYNGEE. The CDR3 region has the DNA TGTGCCAGCAGCGGGGACAGTCCCAATTCACCCCTCCACTTT. This codes for CASSGDSPNSPLHF.